This paragraph covers one TCR beta chain sequence. Unique molecular identifiers were incorporated during preparation of the TCRbeta library. Via MiXCR, TCRdb re-called the PCR reads, giving one row per CDR3 protein. The sample consists of about 500,000 distinct CDR3 sequences, approximately 32% of them appearing once. This sample is part of a study of T-cell reconstitution after alpha-beta-depleted transplantation in children. Germline CDR1 is MDHEN and CDR2 is SYDVKM. CDR3 size: 17 residues. Trimming took 5 bases from V and 0 from J; bases not matched to a gene: 9. The sample here was PBMCs from the stem cell graft donor, taken from the stem cell graft. The rearrangement links TRBV28 to TRBJ1-5, with 8 bases fitting TRBD1. The receptor was isolated from a human donor who donated a stem cell graft to a child with aplastic anemia. The CDR3 nucleotides are TGTGCCAGCAGTACATGGACAGGGAATCTTAGCAATCAGCCCCAGCATTTT. It encodes CASSTWTGNLSNQPQHF.